These 26 T cell receptor beta chains were sequenced from one sample in a study of beta chain features in type 1 diabetes. Notes on the study in general: Type 1 diabetes patients had moderately but significantly shorter TCRB CDR3s in all four CD4+ subsets.

No antigen has been assigned to these receptors. The authors reverse transcribed all of the isolated RNA, so sequencing captured expressed TCRB transcripts. Sequenced by immunoSEQ multiplex PCR; TCRdb stores in-frame clones only, minus some. The sample holds 150,000 to 190,000 clones, around a tenth seen once. Sequenced: central memory CD4+ T cells from blood. All receptors come from a young man with type 1 diabetes.

The CDR3 reads CASSLEMSEGEKLFF. Here the CDR3 DNA reads TGTGCCAGCAGCTTAGAGATGTCAGAGGGTGAAAAACTGTTTTTT. The chain is built from TRBV7-9 and TRBJ1-4, with D unclear. Germline values: CDR1 SEHNR, CDR2 FQNEAQ (reference sequence). The length of the CDR3 is 15 residues. V shed 1 base and J shed 7 bases, with 13 bases lying between them.

This clone has more than one count but fewer than ten. The rearrangement uses TRBV23-1 and TRBJ2-6; weak D call: TRBD2 (5 bases). TRBV23-1 is an ORF, with its function uncertain. V shed 2 bases and J shed 0 bases, with 11 bases lying between them. The CDR3 has 17 residues. CDR3 amino acids: CASSQPGSNSGANVLTF. The CDR3 bases are TGCGCCAGCAGTCAACCGGGGTCCAACTCTGGGGCCAACGTCCTGACTTTC.

The chain uses TRBV28 and TRBJ1-3; D possibly corresponds to TRBD1 (5 bases). There are 13 residues in the CDR3. The germline V and J ends were trimmed by 5 bases and 8 bases, with 13 bases remaining between them. The germline gives CDR1 MDHEN, CDR2 SYDVKM. The CDR3 DNA reads TGTGCCAGCAGTGATGGTAACAGGTACACCATATATTTT. This encodes CASSDGNRYTIYF.

The V gene is TRBV7-6, the J gene TRBJ2-7; 13 positions match TRBD2. CDR1 and CDR2 from the germline V gene are SGHVS and FNYEAQ. This CDR3 has 18 amino acids. V shed 0 bases, J shed 3 bases, and the junction held 8 bases outside the gene matches. CDR3 sequence reads: CASSLASGTSGTSYEQYF. DNA for the CDR3: TGTGCCAGCAGCTTAGCGTCGGGGACTAGCGGGACCAGCTACGAGCAGTACTTC.

This chain links TRBV7-9 with TRBJ2-7; D remains ambiguous. This CDR3 is built from 12 residues. CDR1 SEHNR and CDR2 FQNEAQ come from the germline V gene (reference sequence). V was trimmed by 5 bases and J by 4 bases, leaving 9 bases between them. The CDR3 here is CASSNSRYEQYF. CDR3 nucleotides: TGTGCCAGCAGCAACAGCAGGTACGAGCAGTACTTC.

V usage is TRBV4-3 and J usage is TRBJ1-2; D is unresolved. The V and J ends lost 4 bases and 4 bases respectively, with 16 bases between them. Germline V gene lookup returns CDR1 LGHNA and CDR2 YSLEER. CDR3 length equals 15 residues. This chain's CDR3 is CASSRNRDLVYGYTF. The CDR3 bases are TGCGCCAGCAGCCGAAACCGCGATCTGGTCTATGGCTACACCTTC.

The V gene is TRBV7-9, the J gene TRBJ1-2; tentative D call: TRBD1 (6 bases). Germline loops: CDR1 SEHNR, CDR2 FQNEAQ (reference sequence). V was trimmed by 5 bases and J by 8 bases, leaving 18 bases between them. This CDR3 has 14 amino acids. CDR3 amino acids: CASSREGGASGYTF. Here the CDR3 DNA reads TGTGCCAGCAGCCGAGAGGGGGGGGCGTCAGGCTACACCTTC. Variable domain in full (rest from reference TRBV7-9 and TRBJ1-2): DTGVSQNPRHKITKRGQNVTFRCDPISEHNRLYWYRQTLGQGPEFLTYFQNEAQLEKSRLLSDRFSAERPKGSFSTLEIQRTEQGDSAMYLCASSREGGASGYTFGSGTRLTVV.

This chain links TRBV28 with TRBJ1-2; D remains ambiguous. Germline V gene lookup returns CDR1 MDHEN and CDR2 SYDVKM. The CDR3 extends over 12 amino acids. V lost 3 bases and J lost 4, with 6 bases in between. Here the CDR3 reads CASSLEGYGYTF. In DNA form, the CDR3 reads TGTGCCAGCAGTTTGGAGGGCTATGGCTACACCTTC.

The rearrangement uses TRBV7-3 and TRBJ2-7, with a tentative D call TRBD2 (5 bases). Deletions cut 2 bases from V and 9 bases from J, with 11 bases between. Per germline, CDR1 SGHTA and CDR2 FQGTGA. The CDR3 contains 12 residues. The CDR3 DNA follows: TGTGCCAGCAGCTTAGAGAGGGAGAGGCAGTACTTC. As protein: CASSLERERQYF.

There are a few counts of this clone. The rearrangement links TRBV11-1 to TRBJ2-5; 10 nucleotides line up with TRBD2. The J call may be wrong; the DNA end is better matched by TRBJ2-7. Germline CDR1 reads SGHAT; CDR2 reads FQDESV (reference sequence). The CDR3 contains 15 residues. CDR3 sequence reads: CASSRRTSGLDEQYF. CDR3 bases: TGTGCCAGCAGCCGAAGGACTAGCGGACTCGACGAGCAGTACTTC.

This clone was seen more than once but under ten times. The chain uses TRBV18 and TRBJ2-5; 9 bases match TRBD2. The length of the CDR3 is 15 residues. The ends lost 3 bases at V and 5 bases at J; junction bases unmatched: 7. Germline CDR1 KGHSH, CDR2 LQKENI. In DNA, the CDR3 is TGTGCCAGCTCACCCATTAGCGGGAGTGGCGAGACCCAGTACTTC. Translating it yields CASSPISGSGETQYF.

This clone has just a few counts. The rearrangement joins TRBV2 to TRBJ2-3; TRBD1 is a possible D gene (6 bases). The CDR3 contains 15 residues. The ends were cut back, 6 bases at V and 6 bases at J, with 19 bases in the middle. The germline gives CDR1 SNHLY, CDR2 FYNNEI. The CDR3 coding sequence is TGTGCCAGCAGGCCCGGGACACTATCTGTGGATACGCAGTATTTT. Protein product: CASRPGTLSVDTQYF. The full variable domain, in which reference TRBV2 and TRBJ2-3 provide the parts outside the CDR3, is EPEVTQTPSHQVTQMGQEVILRCVPISNHLYFYWYRQILGQKVEFLVSFYNNEISEKSEIFDDQFSVERPDGSNFTLKIRSTKLEDSAMYFCASRPGTLSVDTQYFGPGTRLTVL.

Concerning this clone: At the DNA level, this CDR3 is encoded by other sequences in the same sample as well. The V gene is TRBV5-4, the J gene TRBJ2-1, with D maybe TRBD1 (6 bases). Germline loops: CDR1 SGHNT, CDR2 YYREEE (reference sequence). The germline V and J ends were trimmed by 4 bases and 1 base, with 15 bases remaining between them. This CDR3 contains 16 residues. CDR3 bases: TGTGCCAGCAGCCCGGGACAAGGGGTTTCCTACAATGAGCAGTTCTTC. This codes for CASSPGQGVSYNEQFF.

This clone was observed a few times. The chain joins TRBV7-9 to TRBJ1-2; D unclear. V gave up 2 bases and J gave up 7 bases, with 17 bases separating them. The CDR3 runs to 15 residues. Germline V gene data show CDR1 as SEHNR and CDR2 as FQNEAQ (reference sequence). CDR3: CASSLTQVHAGGYTF. The CDR3 nucleotides are TGTGCCAGCAGCTTAACGCAGGTCCACGCGGGTGGCTACACCTTC.

This sequence joins TRBV5-6 and TRBJ2-7; TRBD2 is a possible D gene (6 bases). V shed 6 bases and J shed 9 bases, with 16 bases lying between them. Germline V gene lookup returns CDR1 SGHDT and CDR2 YYEEEE. This CDR3 region has 12 residues. CDR3 DNA: TGTGCCAGCAAAGCGTACGGGAGTGGGCAGTACTTC. Translation: CASKAYGSGQYF.

This clone was detected a few times. The chain is built from TRBV29-1 and TRBJ2-2, with D maybe TRBD2 (5 bases). This CDR3 has 13 residues. Per the germline V gene, CDR1 is SQVTM and CDR2 is ANQGSEA. Here the CDR3 reads CSSTRSGTGELFF. Here the CDR3 DNA reads TGCAGTTCCACCCGGTCGGGAACCGGGGAGCTGTTTTTT.

The genes are TRBV19 and TRBJ1-5, with no clear D. CDR1 is LNHDA and CDR2 is SQIVND in the germline V gene (reference sequence). There are 15 residues in the CDR3. The germline V and J ends were trimmed by 1 base and 2 bases, with 9 bases remaining between them. The CDR3, as DNA: TGTGCCAGTAGTATAGTACAGCAGGGCAATCAGCCCCAGCATTTT. Protein: CASSIVQQGNQPQHF.

The chain couples TRBV4-3 to TRBJ2-7; D is ambiguous. The CDR3 loop spans 15 amino acids. The germline V and J ends were trimmed by 0 bases and 3 bases, with 12 bases remaining between them. Germline CDR1 is LGHNA and CDR2 is YSLEER. In nucleotides, the CDR3 is TGCGCCAGCAGCCAAGAAAACTCCTACTACTACGAGCAGTACTTC. It yields the protein CASSQENSYYYEQYF.

The J gene is TRBJ2-6, the V gene TRBV7-9, with 8 bases fitting TRBD1. From germline, CDR1 is SEHNR and CDR2 FQNEAQ (reference sequence). V was clipped by 0 bases and J by 2 bases; unmatched bases: 6. The CDR3 spans 18 residues. DNA of the CDR3: TGTGCCAGCAGCTTAGCTGGAGGACAGGGACCTGGGGCCAACGTCCTGACTTTC. It codes for CASSLAGGQGPGANVLTF.

The chain employs TRBV30 and TRBJ1-1; weak D call: TRBD1 (6 bases). Looked up from germline, CDR1 is GTSNPN and CDR2 is SVGIG (reference sequence). Trimming left V 5 bases short and J 2 bases short, with 21 bases between. The length of the CDR3 is 16 residues. The CDR3 here is CAWESNFGGLNTEAFF. In DNA form, the CDR3 reads TGTGCCTGGGAGTCTAATTTCGGGGGGCTTAACACTGAAGCTTTCTTT.

This chain joins TRBV5-6 and TRBJ2-5; D might be TRBD2 (5 bases). The end of the DNA aligns better with TRBJ2-7, so the J call may be wrong. CDR3 length: 15 amino acids. The germline CDR1 and CDR2 sequences are SGHDT and YYEEEE. The CDR3 sequence: CASSLGQRASYEQYF. The CDR3 bases are TGTGCCAGCAGCTTAGGTCAGAGGGCGTCCTACGAGCAGTACTTC.

The chain has TRBV5-6 and TRBJ1-1; no clear D. Germline V gives CDR1 SGHDT, CDR2 YYEEEE. The CDR3 loop spans 15 amino acids. V dropped 4 bases and J dropped 3 bases, with 16 bases sitting between them. The CDR3 loop reads CASSVFSAAHTEAFF. The CDR3 DNA follows: TGTGCCAGCAGCGTATTCTCGGCGGCCCACACTGAAGCTTTCTTT.

This chain uses TRBV28 with TRBJ2-3; the D is unclear. This CDR3 contains 14 residues. V gave up 6 bases and J gave up 4 bases, with 14 bases separating them. CDR1 and CDR2 from the germline V gene are MDHEN and SYDVKM. The CDR3 loop is CASSPLVRADTQYF. In nucleotides, the CDR3 is TGTGCCAGCAGCCCGTTAGTTCGGGCAGATACGCAGTATTTT. Together with reference TRBV28 and TRBJ2-3, the CDR3 gives the full variable domain: DVKVTQSSRYLVKRTGEKVFLECVQDMDHENMFWYRQDPGLGLRLIYFSYDVKMKEKGDIPEGYSVSREKKERFSLILESASTNQTSMYLCASSPLVRADTQYFGPGTRLTVL.

The V call is TRBV7-2, the J call TRBJ1-2, with a weak D call TRBD1 (5 bases). V was pared by 2 bases and J by 7 bases, with 14 bases between. The CDR3 is 14 amino acids. CDR1 and CDR2 (germline): SGHTA, FQGNSA. CDR3 sequence reads: CASSLQGTGGGYTF. The CDR3 bases are TGTGCCAGCAGCTTACAGGGAACCGGGGGTGGCTACACCTTC.

CDR3 protein: CASSQDLTSGGYEQYF. For the CDR3, the DNA is TGCGCCAGCAGCCAAGATCTGACTAGCGGGGGCTACGAGCAGTACTTC. The chain recombines TRBV4-3 with TRBJ2-7, with TRBD2 matching over 12 bases. The CDR3 contains 16 residues. V gave up 0 bases and J gave up 3 bases; unmatched junction bases: 3. CDR1 is LGHNA and CDR2 is YSLEER in the germline V gene.

The V gene is TRBV7-9, the J gene TRBJ1-2; 7 nucleotides agree with TRBD1. The V segment lost 2 bases and the J segment 8 bases; nucleotides outside the gene matches: 8. This CDR3 region has 14 residues. Per germline, CDR1 SEHNR and CDR2 FQNEAQ (reference sequence). CDR3 nucleotide sequence: TGTGCCAGCAGCTTATCACGGGACAGAGAGGGCTACACCTTC. Translation gives CASSLSRDREGYTF.